Given below is one T cell receptor beta chain in context. This entry comes from a study of blood T cell repertoires in COVID-19. The wider study: Italy, Spain and the United States were the sources of the convalescent and acute COVID-19 samples.

Here immunoSEQ multiplex PCR was the method, and the copy in TCRdb shows in-frame clones only, minus some. The sample has roughly 250,000 clones, 86% seen once. The study assigned cohorts using participant-reported clinical history. The CDR3 covers 14 residues. Germline V gene lookup returns CDR1 MNHEY and CDR2 SMNVEV (reference sequence). The V end was cut by 3 bases, the J end by 3 bases, with 11 bases between. This TCR derives from a middle-aged woman with acute COVID-19. Sequenced sample: PBMCs or T cells enriched from blood (not recorded which). This chain links TRBV27 with TRBJ1-1; maybe TRBD1 (5 bases). The CDR3 DNA follows: TGTGCCAGCAGTTTTGGGGGGTTGTACACTGAAGCTTTCTTT. It is translated as CASSFGGLYTEAFF.